This T cell receptor (beta chain) was sequenced during a study of T cell clones after liver transplantation. Study-level information: In this trial, immunosuppression withdrawal was attempted within 2 years of liver transplant. A pre-transplant mixed lymphocyte reaction with TCRbeta sequencing defined graft-donor-reactive clones followed in post-transplant blood. Timepoints were pre-transplant, pre-withdrawal, and after withdrawal was completed or failed. Without induction therapy, subjects received standard immunosuppression until 12-24 months post-transplant.

Assay: immunoSEQ multiplex PCR; the TCRdb copy retains only in-frame clones and omits some. The sample yields 55,000 or so clones, over 55% seen once. Germline V CDR1 and CDR2: SGHTA, FQGNSA. CDR3 length: 13 residues. The germline V and J ends were trimmed by 4 bases and 4 bases, with 10 bases remaining between them. The TCR was taken from a human donor who received a liver transplant. The starting material was CD4+ T cells from blood, obtained before liver transplant. The chain employs TRBV7-2 and TRBJ1-2; D ambiguous. The CDR3 bases are TGTGCCAGCAGCTCAAGGGAGGGCTATGGCTACACCTTC. Amino acids: CASSSREGYGYTF.